The sequence of this T cell receptor (beta chain) was determined in a study of T cell repertoires in cytomegalovirus infection. Study-level background: Shared public TCR beta signatures pointed to both CMV infection and a matching HLA type.

TCRdb re-derived calls from the reads in MiXCR, one entry per CDR3 protein. The data hold 300,000 to 450,000 distinct CDR3 sequences, with less than 20% observed a single time. The CDR3 covers 16 residues. Study observations and caveats: Across the ex vivo response, the dominant clonotypes were HLA-C-restricted CMV-specific TCR beta clonotypes. Cumulative public TCR beta family frequency identified CMV carriers with the relevant HLA.

Regarding this clonotype: Its antigen remains unknown. Being one base from a much bigger clone, this may be a read error.

The chain joins TRBV12-3 or TRBV12-4 to TRBJ1-1, with no clear D. The source of this sequence is a human donor in good health (CMV status not recorded). Some clones in this sample may be carry-over from other donors' samples. The specimen was PBMCs. The DNA for the CDR3 is TGTCCCAGCAGTTTCTTTGGGTACCGAGGGAACACTGAAGCTTTCTTT. Protein product: CPSSFFGYRGNTEAFF.